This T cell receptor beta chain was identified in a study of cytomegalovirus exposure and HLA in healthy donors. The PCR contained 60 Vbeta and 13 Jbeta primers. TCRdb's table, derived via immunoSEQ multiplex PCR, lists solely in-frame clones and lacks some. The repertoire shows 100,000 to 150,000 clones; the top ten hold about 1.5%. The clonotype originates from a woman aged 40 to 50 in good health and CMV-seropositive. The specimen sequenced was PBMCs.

CDR3 region: CASSSISASGVPSYEQYF. CDR3 nucleotide sequence: TGTGCCAGCAGTTCCATCAGCGCTAGCGGAGTACCCAGTTACGAGCAGTACTTC. This sequence joins TRBV28 and TRBJ2-7; 7 positions match TRBD2. Germline CDR1 MDHEN, CDR2 SYDVKM. This CDR3 has 18 residues. J lost 4 bases, V lost 4 bases, and 19 bases had no gene match.